The 29 T cell receptor beta chains below come from one sample, sequenced in a study of blood T cell repertoires in COVID-19. The assay was immunoSEQ multiplex PCR, and TCRdb's table has in-frame clones only and misses some. Seen here are about 320,000 clones, around 90% observed once, and the top ten hold around 4.8%. Material: PBMCs or T cells enriched from blood (not recorded which). The origin of the receptors is a man between 60 and 75 years old who had recovered from COVID-19.

This clone occurred once. The chain couples TRBV2 to TRBJ1-1; no firm D call. Germline CDR1 is SNHLY and CDR2 is FYNNEI. The length of the CDR3 is 14 residues. Trimming took 4 bases from V and 1 from J, leaving 10 bases between them. The CDR3 sequence is CASSALFSNTEAFF. CDR3 coding DNA: TGTGCCAGCAGTGCTTTATTCTCGAACACTGAAGCTTTCTTT.

This chain connects TRBV28 to TRBJ1-2, with 9 bases that match TRBD1. The CDR3 has 15 amino acids. Germline-derived CDR1 and CDR2 are MDHEN and SYDVKM. J was trimmed by 6 bases and V by 10 bases; bases with no gene match: 15. The CDR3 spells CATKRLQGASDGYTF. The CDR3 nucleotides are TGTGCCACCAAAAGATTACAGGGGGCGTCTGATGGCTACACCTTC.

This rearrangement joins TRBV4-2 to TRBJ1-3, with TRBD1 matching 8 bases. The CDR3 consists of 17 residues. The J segment lost 4 bases and the V segment lost 0 bases, leaving 8 bases of the junction unmatched. Germline V gives CDR1 LGHNA, CDR2 YNFKEQ. The CDR3 nucleotides are TGTGCCAGCAGCCAAGATAGCGGACAGGGACTGGGAAACACCATATATTTT. Encoded protein: CASSQDSGQGLGNTIYF.

The chain links TRBV5-1 to TRBJ2-3, with a weak D call TRBD2 (5 bases). The CDR3 is 17 residues long. The V end lost 1 base, the J end lost 0 bases, and 15 bases lay between the germline ends. Germline V CDR1 and CDR2: SGHRS, YFSETQ. Here the CDR3 DNA reads TGCGCCAGCAGCTTGTCATGGGGAGCCTCAAGCACAGATACGCAGTATTTT. It is translated as CASSLSWGASSTDTQYF. Full variable domain (rest looked up from reference TRBV5-1 and TRBJ2-3): KAGVTQTPRYLIKTRGQQVTLSCSPISGHRSVSWYQQTPGQGLQFLFEYFSETQRNKGNFPGRFSGRQFSNSRSEMNVSTLELGDSALYLCASSLSWGASSTDTQYFGPGTRLTVL.

The chain employs TRBV7-9 and TRBJ2-5; D ambiguous. Germline V gene sequence: CDR1 SEHNR, CDR2 FQNEAQ (reference sequence). V shed 1 base and J shed 4 bases, with 16 bases lying between them. The CDR3 totals 16 residues. Written as DNA, the CDR3 is TGTGCCAGCAGCTTAGGAACCCCCCACCTCGGAGAGACCCAGTACTTC. Translated: CASSLGTPHLGETQYF.

This rearrangement joins TRBV3-1 (or the pseudogene TRBV3-2) to TRBJ1-1; TRBD1 matches at 8 bases. The CDR3 has 12 residues. The J segment lost 6 bases and the V segment lost 4 bases, leaving 1 base of the junction unmatched. CDR1 LGHDT and CDR2 YNNKEL come from the germline V gene (reference sequence). The CDR3 loop is CASSLDRAEAFF. For the CDR3, the DNA is TGTGCCAGCAGCCTGGACAGGGCTGAAGCTTTCTTT.

This clone has only one observation. The rearrangement uses TRBV5-6 and TRBJ1-3; D gene ambiguous. Germline loops: CDR1 SGHDT, CDR2 YYEEEE. V was clipped by 3 bases and J by 0 bases, with 7 bases between them. CDR3 length: 14 residues. The CDR3, as DNA: TGTGCCAGCAGCTCGGCTAGCTCTGGAAACACCATATATTTT. This sequence encodes CASSSASSGNTIYF.

The chain carries TRBV7-2 and TRBJ2-5, with 12 bases identical to TRBD2. V lost 8 bases, J lost 2 bases, and 6 bases stayed unmatched. Germline CDR1 and CDR2: SGHTA and FQGNSA. The length of the CDR3 is 15 residues. CDR3 bases: TGTGCCAGCTCCCCGACTAGCGGGAGTCAAGAGACCCAGTACTTC. It specifies CASSPTSGSQETQYF.

The chain employs TRBV28 and TRBJ2-7; 11 nucleotides agree with TRBD2. Germline lookup yields CDR1 MDHEN and CDR2 SYDVKM. The CDR3 covers 16 residues. With V trimmed by 3 bases and J by 2 bases, 6 bases remained unmatched. CDR3 bases: TGTGCCAGCAGTTTCGAAACTAGCGGGAGCCCCTACGAGCAGTACTTC. It translates to CASSFETSGSPYEQYF.

The chain recombines TRBV5-5 with TRBJ1-3; D remains ambiguous. Germline lookup yields CDR1 SGHKS and CDR2 YYEKEE (reference sequence). Trimming cost V 0 bases and J 0 bases, with 4 bases left between them. CDR3 size: 14 residues. The CDR3 is CASSLVYSGNTIYF. The CDR3 DNA sequence: TGTGCCAGCAGCTTGGTTTACTCTGGAAACACCATATATTTT. Looking up the rest from reference TRBV5-5 and TRBJ1-3 gives the full variable domain: DAGVTQSPTHLIKTRGQQVTLRCSPISGHKSVSWYQQVLGQGPQFIFQYYEKEERGRGNFPDRFSARQFPNYSSELNVNALLLGDSALYLCASSLVYSGNTIYFGEGSWLTVV.

The rearrangement joins TRBV7-3 to TRBJ2-1, with a possible D match to TRBD2 (5 bases). Trimming took 5 bases from V and 4 from J, leaving 12 bases between them. Germline assignment: CDR1 SGHTA and CDR2 FQGTGA. The CDR3 runs to 14 residues. CDR3 in DNA: TGTGCCAGCAGCCCTAGCCCCCAGTACAATGAGCAGTTCTTC. Translation gives CASSPSPQYNEQFF.

This clone was seen once. This rearrangement joins TRBV29-1 to TRBJ2-5; possible D gene TRBD2, 6 bases. V lost 4 bases and J 5 bases, leaving 14 bases between the germline ends. CDR1 is SQVTM, CDR2 ANQGSEA, per germline. The CDR3 has 13 residues. The CDR3 sequence: CSVVFGSYETQYF. The CDR3 DNA follows: TGCAGCGTTGTATTCGGGAGTTATGAGACCCAGTACTTC.

The chain uses TRBV9 and TRBJ1-1; possibly TRBD1 for D (5 bases). Germline lookup yields CDR1 SGDLS and CDR2 YYNGEE. The germline V and J ends were trimmed by 2 bases and 0 bases, with 11 bases remaining between them. This CDR3 is 15 amino acids long. CDR3 residues: CASSVDRDMNTEAFF. The CDR3 DNA reads TGTGCCAGCAGCGTTGACAGAGACATGAACACTGAAGCTTTCTTT.

The V and J genes are TRBV5-6 and TRBJ1-6, with D perhaps TRBD1 (6 bases). The CDR3 is made up of 16 amino acids. Per germline, CDR1 SGHDT and CDR2 YYEEEE. Trimming took off 4 bases at V and 6 bases at J, with 17 bases between the two ends. The DNA for the CDR3 is TGTGCCAGCAGCCCGGCAACGGGGGGCCTTAATTCACCCCTCCACTTT. Residues: CASSPATGGLNSPLHF. Full variable domain (outside the CDR3, taken from reference TRBV5-6 and TRBJ1-6): DAGVTQSPTHLIKTRGQQVTLRCSPKSGHDTVSWYQQALGQGPQFIFQYYEEEERQRGNFPDRFSGHQFPNYSSELNVNALLLGDSALYLCASSPATGGLNSPLHFGNGTRLTVT.

The V gene is TRBV7-2, the J gene TRBJ2-3; perhaps TRBD2 as D (6 bases). This CDR3 has 16 amino acids. Germline CDR1 and CDR2: SGHTA and FQGNSA. The V and J ends lost 0 bases and 0 bases respectively, with 10 bases between them. DNA of the CDR3: TGTGCCAGCAGCTTAGCGGGGGGAAGGAGCACAGATACGCAGTATTTT. Amino acid sequence: CASSLAGGRSTDTQYF.

The V and J genes are TRBV19 and TRBJ2-1; 7 nucleotides line up with TRBD1. The CDR3 is 17 amino acids. Trimming at V came to 4 bases and at J to 4 bases, leaving 13 bases not matched to a gene. From germline, CDR1 is LNHDA and CDR2 SQIVND (reference sequence). CDR3 DNA sequence: TGTGCCAGTAGTACCCGCATAACAGGGGTGGTTTACAATGAGCAGTTCTTC. Amino acids: CASSTRITGVVYNEQFF.

The CDR3 nucleotides read TGTGCCAGCAGCCCGACAGGGTTGGCCGGGGAGCTGTTTTTT. It yields the protein CASSPTGLAGELFF. The rearrangement joins TRBV11-1 to TRBJ2-2; 7 nucleotides line up with TRBD1. CDR3 length: 14 amino acids. Germline V gene data show CDR1 as SGHAT and CDR2 as FQDESV (reference sequence). The V and J ends lost 5 bases and 6 bases, in that order; junction bases with no gene match: 6.

V usage is TRBV7-2 and J usage is TRBJ2-5; 7 bases map to TRBD2. With V trimmed by 5 bases and J by 2 bases, 5 bases remained unmatched. This CDR3 has 14 residues. CDR1 and CDR2 (germline): SGHTA, FQGNSA. The CDR3 reads CASSGTGGQETQYF. CDR3 sequence (DNA): TGTGCCAGCAGCGGGACCGGGGGGCAAGAGACCCAGTACTTC.

A single count supports this clone. This sequence joins TRBV18 and TRBJ2-7; TRBD1 matches 7 bases. V was clipped by 4 bases and J by 2 bases; unmatched bases: 8. Germline assignment: CDR1 KGHSH and CDR2 LQKENI. The CDR3 covers 15 residues. CDR3 sequence: CASSQNRGTTYEQYF. DNA for the CDR3: TGTGCCAGCTCACAGAACAGGGGCACTACCTACGAGCAGTACTTC.

The DNA for the CDR3 is TGTGCCAGCCAGGGCTATAGAGATACGCAGTATTTT. The encoded protein is CASQGYRDTQYF. This chain joins TRBV7-9 and TRBJ2-3; a weak D match, TRBD1 (5 bases). The CDR3 spans 12 residues. CDR1 is SEHNR, CDR2 FQNEAQ, per germline (reference sequence). The ends were cut back, 8 bases at V and 5 bases at J, with 11 bases in the middle.

V is TRBV3-1 (or the pseudogene TRBV3-2) and J is TRBJ2-3; 10 bases match TRBD1. CDR3 length: 14 residues. The trim removed 6 bases at V and 4 bases at J, leaving 4 bases unmatched. Germline CDR1 reads LGHDT; CDR2 reads YNNKEL (reference sequence). In DNA, the CDR3 is TGTGCCAGCAGACACGGACAGGGGGCAGATACGCAGTATTTT. It is translated as CASRHGQGADTQYF.

A single count supports this clone. The genes are TRBV19 and TRBJ2-2; D is unclear. Deletions cut 7 bases from V and 1 base from J, with 13 bases between. This CDR3 comprises 15 residues. Looked up from germline, CDR1 is LNHDA and CDR2 is SQIVND (reference sequence). CDR3 protein: CASTLLGLNTGELFF. CDR3 in DNA: TGTGCCAGTACCCTCTTGGGCTTGAACACCGGGGAGCTGTTTTTT.

V is TRBV18 and J is TRBJ2-7; no firm D call. CDR1 is KGHSH, CDR2 LQKENI, per germline. The CDR3 is made up of 17 amino acids. V was trimmed by 6 bases and J by 2 bases, leaving 23 bases between them. CDR3 protein: CASSNSLARNSAYEQYF. CDR3 nucleotide sequence: TGTGCCAGCTCGAACTCCCTCGCCCGGAACAGTGCCTACGAGCAGTACTTC.

In regard to this clone: In the same sample, other DNA sequences code for this CDR3. This chain links TRBV7-9 with TRBJ1-5; D may be TRBD1 (5 bases). The CDR3 loop spans 15 amino acids. The V gene lost 5 bases and the J gene lost 2 bases, with 13 bases spanning the gap. Germline CDR1 and CDR2: SEHNR and FQNEAQ (reference sequence). CDR3 nucleotide sequence: TGTGCCAGCAGCCGTACAGGTGGGGGCAATCAGCCCCAGCATTTT. Its translation: CASSRTGGGNQPQHF.

The J gene is TRBJ2-3, the V gene TRBV5-6; a possible D gene is TRBD1 (6 bases). Germline loops: CDR1 SGHDT, CDR2 YYEEEE. The CDR3 contains 14 residues. V shed 2 bases and J shed 6 bases, with 13 bases lying between them. As DNA, the CDR3 is TGTGCCAGCAGCTTTGTAGGTGGGGGCGATACGCAGTATTTT. It yields the protein CASSFVGGGDTQYF.

The V call is TRBV25-1, the J call TRBJ2-3, with D uncertain. Germline V CDR1 and CDR2: MGHDK, SYGVNS. Trimming pared 0 bases from V and 3 bases from J, leaving 10 bases between. The CDR3 runs to 15 residues. The CDR3, as DNA: TGTGCCAGCAGTGAATATGGGCCAACTACAGATACGCAGTATTTT. This codes for CASSEYGPTTDTQYF.

The rearrangement joins TRBV28 to TRBJ1-5; no firm D call. The CDR3 is made up of 14 amino acids. V was cut by 1 base and J by 7 bases, with 11 bases left in between. CDR1 and CDR2 (germline): MDHEN, SYDVKM. The CDR3 loop is CASSLSGFYQPQHF. CDR3 DNA: TGTGCCAGCAGTTTATCGGGGTTTTACCAGCCCCAGCATTTT.

The chain carries TRBV24-1 and TRBJ1-5, with D perhaps matching TRBD1 (6 bases). With 10 bases removed from V and 7 bases from J, the gap between germline ends came to 19 bases. The germline gives CDR1 KGHDR, CDR2 SFDVKD. The CDR3 totals 14 residues. The CDR3 loop reads CATQSTGAAQPQHF. The CDR3 DNA reads as TGTGCCACTCAATCGACAGGTGCTGCGCAGCCCCAGCATTTT.

This chain uses TRBV11-2 with TRBJ1-2; D gene ambiguous. The V gene lost 3 bases and the J gene lost 2 bases, with 4 bases spanning the gap. The CDR3 is made up of 12 amino acids. The V gene's germline CDR1 is SGHAT and CDR2 FQNNGV. CDR3 amino acids: CASSFENYGYTF. The CDR3, as DNA: TGTGCCAGCAGCTTTGAGAACTATGGCTACACCTTC.